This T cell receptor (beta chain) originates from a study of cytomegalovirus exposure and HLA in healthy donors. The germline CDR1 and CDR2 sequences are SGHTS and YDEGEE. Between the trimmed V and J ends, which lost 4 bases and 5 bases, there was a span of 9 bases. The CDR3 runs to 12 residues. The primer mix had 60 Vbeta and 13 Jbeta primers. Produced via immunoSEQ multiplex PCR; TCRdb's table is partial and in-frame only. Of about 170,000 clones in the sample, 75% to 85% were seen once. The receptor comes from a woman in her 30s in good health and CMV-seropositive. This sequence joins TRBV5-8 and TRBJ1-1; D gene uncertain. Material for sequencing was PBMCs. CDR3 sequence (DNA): TGTGCCAGCAGCGTATGGCGGACTGAAGCTTTCTTT. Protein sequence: CASSVWRTEAFF.